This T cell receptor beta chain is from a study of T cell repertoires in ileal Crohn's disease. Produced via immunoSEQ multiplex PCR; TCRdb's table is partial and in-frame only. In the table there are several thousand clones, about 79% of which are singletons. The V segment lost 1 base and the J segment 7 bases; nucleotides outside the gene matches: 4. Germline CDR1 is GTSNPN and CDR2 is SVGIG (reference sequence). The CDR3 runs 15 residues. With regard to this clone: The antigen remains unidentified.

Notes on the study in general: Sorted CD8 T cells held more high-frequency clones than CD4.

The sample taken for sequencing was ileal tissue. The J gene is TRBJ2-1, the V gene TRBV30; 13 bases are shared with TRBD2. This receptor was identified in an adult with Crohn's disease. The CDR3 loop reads CAWSGLLAGGNEQFF. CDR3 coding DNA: TGTGCCTGGAGTGGGTTACTAGCGGGGGGGAATGAGCAGTTCTTC. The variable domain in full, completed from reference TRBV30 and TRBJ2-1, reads SQTIHQWPATLVQPVGSPLSLECTVEGTSNPNLYWYRQAAGRGLQLLFYSVGIGQISSEVPQNLSASRPQDRQFILSSKKLLLSDSGFYLCAWSGLLAGGNEQFFGPGTRLTVL.